Listed below are T cell receptor beta chains from one sample, sequenced in a study of shared clonotypes between healthy human individuals. Libraries were prepared by immunoSEQ multiplex PCR; TCRdb keeps only in-frame clonotypes and omits some of them. The top ten clones hold around 0.13% of a sample with 2 million to 2.5 million clones, nearly 97% of them seen once. The material sequenced was naive CD4+ T cells sorted from blood. The receptor source for this set is a man between 18 and 29 years old in good health. CDR3s include the opening cysteine and the closing phenylalanine or tryptophan. The D gene is left open where the match is weak. Size tells how often a clone was seen (once, few, many) or the class of an expanded clone, and some rows leave it out.

. | . | TRBJ1-5 | 14 | TRBV18 | CASSLDGPGQPQHF | TGTGCCAGCTCACTCGACGGCCCGGGGCAGCCCCAGCATTTT
. | . | TRBJ2-3 | 16 | TRBV2 | CASSEGLAISTDTQYF | TGTGCCAGCAGTGAAGGGCTAGCGATTAGCACAGATACGCAGTATTTT
once | . | TRBJ2-7 | 13 | TRBV6-1 | CASSEFGTYEQYF | TGTGCCAGCAGTGAATTTGGGACCTACGAGCAGTACTTC
. | . | TRBJ2-7 | 12 | TRBV7-2 | CASSLAPGEQYF | TGTGCCAGCAGCTTAGCCCCCGGGGAGCAGTACTTC
. | TRBD1 | TRBJ1-4 | 16 | TRBV30 | CASSPGQGATNEKLFF | TGTGCCTCTTCTCCGGGACAGGGGGCAACTAATGAAAAACTGTTTTTT
. | . | TRBJ1-3 | 12 | TRBV7-6 | CASSFPGNTIYF | TGTGCCAGCAGCTTTCCAGGAAACACCATATATTTT
once | . | TRBJ1-5 | 14 | TRBV14 | CASSQGGGIQPQHF | TGTGCCAGCAGCCAAGGGGGGGGAATCCAGCCCCAGCATTTT
. | . | TRBJ2-7 | 15 | TRBV15 | CATSRDPGSSYEQYF | TGTGCCACCAGCAGAGATCCGGGGTCCTCCTACGAGCAGTACTTC
. | . | TRBJ1-2 | 11 | TRBV5-6 | CASSFLDGYTF | TGTGCCAGCAGCTTTCTTGATGGCTACACCTTC
. | TRBD1 | TRBJ1-1 | 16 | TRBV10-3 | CAISEGGQGTGTEAFF | TGTGCCATCAGCGAGGGGGGACAGGGGACGGGCACTGAAGCTTTCTTT
. | . | TRBJ2-7 | 16 | TRBV7-9 | CASSLGIGGSAYEQYF | TGTGCCAGCAGCTTAGGTATTGGGGGAAGCGCCTACGAGCAGTACTTC